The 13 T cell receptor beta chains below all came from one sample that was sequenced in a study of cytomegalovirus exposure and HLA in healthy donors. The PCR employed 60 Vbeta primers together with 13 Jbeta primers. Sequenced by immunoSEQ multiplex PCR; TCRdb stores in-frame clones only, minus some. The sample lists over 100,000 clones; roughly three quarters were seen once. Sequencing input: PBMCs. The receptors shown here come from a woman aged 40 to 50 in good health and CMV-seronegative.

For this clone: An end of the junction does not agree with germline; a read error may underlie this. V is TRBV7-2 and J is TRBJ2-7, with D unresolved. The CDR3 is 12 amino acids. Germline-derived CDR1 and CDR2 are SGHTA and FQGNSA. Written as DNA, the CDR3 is TGTGCCAGCAGCTTAGGAGGCGGCGCTCCCCACTTC. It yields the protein CASSLGGGAPHF.

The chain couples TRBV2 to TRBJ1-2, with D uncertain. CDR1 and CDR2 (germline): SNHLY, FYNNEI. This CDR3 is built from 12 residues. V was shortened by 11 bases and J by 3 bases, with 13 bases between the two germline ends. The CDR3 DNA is TGTGCCTGCCGCGGGTTGGACTATGGCTACACCTTC. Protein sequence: CACRGLDYGYTF.

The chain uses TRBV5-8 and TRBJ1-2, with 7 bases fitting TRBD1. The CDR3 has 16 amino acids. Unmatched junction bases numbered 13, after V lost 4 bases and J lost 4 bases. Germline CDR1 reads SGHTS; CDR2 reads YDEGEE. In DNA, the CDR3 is TGTGCCAGCAGCATCGGGACAGCCAATCAGGGCTATGGCTACACCTTC. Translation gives CASSIGTANQGYGYTF.

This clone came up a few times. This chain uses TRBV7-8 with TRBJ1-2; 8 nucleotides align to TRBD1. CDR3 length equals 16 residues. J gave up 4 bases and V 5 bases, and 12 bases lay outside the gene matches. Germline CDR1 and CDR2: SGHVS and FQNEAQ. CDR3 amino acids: CASSPGQGAPVYGYTF. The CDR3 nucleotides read TGTGCCAGCAGCCCCGGGCAGGGGGCGCCGGTCTATGGCTACACCTTC.

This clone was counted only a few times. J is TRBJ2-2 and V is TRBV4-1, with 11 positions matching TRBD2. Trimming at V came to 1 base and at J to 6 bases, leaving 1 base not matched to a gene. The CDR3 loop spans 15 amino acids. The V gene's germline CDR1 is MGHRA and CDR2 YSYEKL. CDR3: CASSQAGLAAGELFF. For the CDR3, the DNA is TGCGCCAGCAGCCAAGCGGGACTAGCGGCCGGGGAGCTGTTTTTT.

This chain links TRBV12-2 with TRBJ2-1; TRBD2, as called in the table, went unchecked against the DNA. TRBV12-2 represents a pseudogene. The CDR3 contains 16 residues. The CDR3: CASRSHAAGGYKEQFF. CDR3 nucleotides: TGTGCAAGTCGCTCCCATGCTGCGGGAGGGTACAAAGAGCAGTTCTTC.

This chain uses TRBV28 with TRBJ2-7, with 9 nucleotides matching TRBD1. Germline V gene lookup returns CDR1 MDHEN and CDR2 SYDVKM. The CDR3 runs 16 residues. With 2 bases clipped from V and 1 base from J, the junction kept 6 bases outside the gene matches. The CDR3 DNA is TGTGCCAGCAGTTTAAATCCCGGACAGGGGTCCTACGAGCAGTACTTC. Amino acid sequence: CASSLNPGQGSYEQYF.

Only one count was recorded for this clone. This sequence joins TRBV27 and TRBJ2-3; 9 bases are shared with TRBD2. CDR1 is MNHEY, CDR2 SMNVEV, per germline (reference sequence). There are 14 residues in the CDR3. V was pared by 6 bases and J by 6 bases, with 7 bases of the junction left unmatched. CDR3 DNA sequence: TGTGCCAGCAGCCCGGCGGGAGGGCCGGATACGCAGTATTTT. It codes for CASSPAGGPDTQYF.

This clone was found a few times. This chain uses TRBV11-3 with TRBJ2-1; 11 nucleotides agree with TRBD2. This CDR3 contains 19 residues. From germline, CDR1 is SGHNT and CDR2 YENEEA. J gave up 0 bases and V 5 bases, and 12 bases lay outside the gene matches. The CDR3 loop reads CASSPPGSGRAASYNEQFF. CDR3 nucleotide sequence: TGTGCCAGCAGCCCCCCGGGTAGCGGGAGGGCAGCCTCCTACAATGAGCAGTTCTTC.

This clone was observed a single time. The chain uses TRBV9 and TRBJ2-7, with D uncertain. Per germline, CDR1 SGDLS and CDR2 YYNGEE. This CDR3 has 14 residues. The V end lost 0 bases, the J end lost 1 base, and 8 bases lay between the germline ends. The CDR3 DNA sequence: TGTGCCAGCAGCGTAGATGGCATATCCTACGAGCAGTACTTC. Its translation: CASSVDGISYEQYF.

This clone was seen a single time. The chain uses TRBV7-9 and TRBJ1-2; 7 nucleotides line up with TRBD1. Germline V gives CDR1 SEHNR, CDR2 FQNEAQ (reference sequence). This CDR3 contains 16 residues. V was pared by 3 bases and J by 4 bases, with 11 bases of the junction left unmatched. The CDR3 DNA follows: TGTGCCAGCAGCTTGTATATAGTGACAGGGAGCTATGGCTACACCTTC. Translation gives CASSLYIVTGSYGYTF.

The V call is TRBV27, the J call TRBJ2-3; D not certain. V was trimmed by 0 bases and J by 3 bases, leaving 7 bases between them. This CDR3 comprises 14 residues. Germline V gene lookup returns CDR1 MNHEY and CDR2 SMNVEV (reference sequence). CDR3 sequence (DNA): TGTGCCAGCAGTTTATCGTTCTATACAGATACGCAGTATTTT. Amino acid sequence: CASSLSFYTDTQYF.

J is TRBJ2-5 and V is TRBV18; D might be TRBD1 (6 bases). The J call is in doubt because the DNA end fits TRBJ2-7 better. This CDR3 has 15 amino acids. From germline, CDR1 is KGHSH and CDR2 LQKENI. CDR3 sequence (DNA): TGTGCCAGCTCACCACCGACAGGCCAAACCTACGAGCAGTACTTC. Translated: CASSPPTGQTYEQYF.